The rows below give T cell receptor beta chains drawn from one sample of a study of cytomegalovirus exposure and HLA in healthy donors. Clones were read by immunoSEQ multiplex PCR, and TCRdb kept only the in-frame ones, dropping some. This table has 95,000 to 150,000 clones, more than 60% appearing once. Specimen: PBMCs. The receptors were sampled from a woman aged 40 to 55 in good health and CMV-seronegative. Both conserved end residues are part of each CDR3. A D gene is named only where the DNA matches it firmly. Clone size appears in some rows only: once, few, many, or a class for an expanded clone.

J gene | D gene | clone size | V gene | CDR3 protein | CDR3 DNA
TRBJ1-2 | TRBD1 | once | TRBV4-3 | CASSQPGQHYGYTF | TGCGCCAGCAGCCAGCCGGGACAGCACTATGGCTACACCTTC
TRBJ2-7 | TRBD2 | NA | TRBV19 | CASSSRGLAPYEQYF | TGTGCCAGTAGTTCTCGGGGACTAGCCCCCTACGAGCAGTACTTC
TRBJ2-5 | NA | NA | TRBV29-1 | CSVGGLRETQYF | TGCAGCGTTGGAGGCCTACGGGAGACCCAGTACTTC
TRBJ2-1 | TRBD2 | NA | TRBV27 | CASRLAGVGNEQFF | TGTGCCAGCAGACTAGCGGGAGTGGGCAATGAGCAGTTCTTC
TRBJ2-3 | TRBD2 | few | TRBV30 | CAWSVKAGGDTQYF | TGTGCCTGGAGTGTAAAAGCGGGAGGGGATACGCAGTATTTT
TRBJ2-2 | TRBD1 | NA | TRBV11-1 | CASRSRDRGRNGELFF | TGTGCCAGCAGGAGCCGGGACAGGGGGCGGAACGGGGAGCTGTTTTTT
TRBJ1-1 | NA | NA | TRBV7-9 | CASSLNQGGTEAFF | TGTGCCAGCAGCTTAAACCAAGGGGGCACTGAAGCTTTCTTT
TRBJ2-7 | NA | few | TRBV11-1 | CASSFVSTTYEQYF | TGTGCCAGCAGCTTTGTAAGCACGACCTACGAGCAGTACTTC
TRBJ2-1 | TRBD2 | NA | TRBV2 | CASSVLADSSYNEQFF | TGTGCCAGCAGTGTACTAGCGGATAGCTCCTACAATGAGCAGTTCTTC
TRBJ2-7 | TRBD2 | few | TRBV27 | CASSTMGGRTPSYEQYF | TGTGCCAGCAGTACCATGGGCGGGAGGACCCCCTCCTACGAGCAGTACTTC
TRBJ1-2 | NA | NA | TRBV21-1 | CASGRPSSWGYTF | TGTGCCAGCGGTAGACCTAGTTCTTGGGGCTACACCTTC
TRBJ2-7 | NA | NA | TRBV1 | CTSSPGTGPTEAYEQYF | TGCACCAGCAGCCCCGGGACAGGGCCCACGGAGGCCTACGAGCAGTACTTC
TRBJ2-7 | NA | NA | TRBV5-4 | CASSLHNYEQYF | TGTGCCAGCAGCTTGCACAACTACGAGCAGTACTTC
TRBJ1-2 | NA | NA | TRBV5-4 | CASSLRTDYGYTF | TGTGCCAGCAGCTTAAGGACAGACTATGGCTACACCTTC
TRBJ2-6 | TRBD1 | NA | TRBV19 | CASTRKQGAGGANVLTF | TGTGCCAGTACCCGCAAACAGGGGGCAGGTGGGGCCAACGTCCTGACTTTC
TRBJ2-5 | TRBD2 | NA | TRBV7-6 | CASSLVPSGGVIQETQYF | TGTGCCAGCAGCTTAGTCCCTAGCGGGGGGGTAATCCAAGAGACCCAGTACTTC
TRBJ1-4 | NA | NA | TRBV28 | CASSTQSPAGEKLFF | TGTGCCAGCAGTACACAGTCGCCAGCAGGGGAAAAACTGTTTTTT
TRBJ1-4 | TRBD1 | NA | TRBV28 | CASSLSPPGRGQNNEKLFF | TGTGCCAGCAGTTTGAGCCCCCCCGGCAGGGGGCAAAATAATGAAAAACTGTTTTTT
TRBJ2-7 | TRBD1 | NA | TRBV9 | CASSAPGGHEQYF | TGTGCCAGCAGCGCTCCAGGGGGACACGAGCAGTACTTC
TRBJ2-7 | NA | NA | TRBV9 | CASSVGVTVDDEQYF | TGTGCCAGCAGCGTAGGGGTGACAGTCGACGACGAGCAGTACTTC
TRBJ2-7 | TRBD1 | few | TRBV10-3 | CAVRPGQGSIYEQYF | TGTGCCGTCCGCCCGGGACAGGGATCGATCTACGAGCAGTACTTC
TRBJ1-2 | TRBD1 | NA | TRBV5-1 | CASRTGQQGADGYTF | TGCGCCAGCAGAACAGGCCAACAGGGGGCAGATGGCTACACCTTC